The present T cell receptor (beta chain) was sequenced within a study of T cell responses to AZD1222 COVID-19 vaccine. Overall study findings and caveats: CD4 TCRs associated with vaccination spanned spike, dominating at 160-218 and 743-854. The number of AZD1222 recipients seropositive at baseline was only 6 or 7. Two AZD1222 doses significantly raised spike-specific TCR breadth and depth over controls.

A note on this clone: What it binds is not known.

Produced via immunoSEQ multiplex PCR; TCRdb's table is partial and in-frame only. The sample consists of 150,000 to 200,000 clones, 80% to 95% of them appearing once. The CDR3 is 15 residues long. J was trimmed by 5 bases and V by 5 bases; bases with no gene match: 8. Germline V gene data show CDR1 as MNHEY and CDR2 as SVGEGT. Sequenced material: peripheral blood, taken on day 0 of AZD1222 vaccination. The sequence derives from an adult in good health. This rearrangement joins TRBV6-2 or TRBV6-3 to TRBJ2-7; 11 bases map to TRBD1. CDR3 residues: CASSGGWTGGDEQYF. The DNA for the CDR3 is TGTGCCAGCAGTGGGGGCTGGACAGGGGGCGACGAGCAGTACTTC.